Following are 21 T cell receptor beta chains from one sample sequenced in a study of shared clonotypes between healthy human individuals. Libraries were prepared by immunoSEQ multiplex PCR; TCRdb keeps only in-frame clonotypes and omits some of them. The sample contains roughly 2.2 million clones, more than 80% of which appear only once. Sample: naive CD4+ T cells from PBMCs. Subset of the sample: CD45RA+ positively selected. The receptor set was obtained from a man between 18 and 35 years old in good health. Some clones in this sample may be carry-over from other donors' samples.

In regard to this clone: Other DNA sequences from this sample encode an identical CDR3 as well. J is TRBJ2-2 and V is TRBV9, with unresolved D. V gave up 0 bases and J gave up 0 bases, with 6 bases separating them. CDR1 and CDR2 (germline): SGDLS, YYNGEE. The CDR3 extends over 15 amino acids. CDR3 sequence: CASSVGDPNTGELFF. The CDR3 nucleotides read TGTGCCAGCAGCGTAGGAGACCCGAACACCGGGGAGCTGTTTTTT. The variable domain in full, completed from reference TRBV9 and TRBJ2-2, reads DSGVTQTPKHLITATGQRVTLRCSPRSGDLSVYWYQQSLDQGLQFLIQYYNGEERAKGNILERFSAQQFPDLHSELNLSSLELGDSALYFCASSVGDPNTGELFFGEGSRLTVL.

In regard to this clone: The same CDR3 arises from other DNA sequences in this sample as well. J is TRBJ1-5 and V is TRBV5-1; the D is unclear. The CDR3 extends over 14 amino acids. CDR1 and CDR2 from the germline V gene are SGHRS and YFSETQ. V shed 0 bases and J shed 5 bases, with 9 bases lying between them. The CDR3 here is CASSLEGLDQPQHF. In nucleotides, the CDR3 is TGCGCCAGCAGCTTGGAAGGGTTGGATCAGCCCCAGCATTTT.

The rearrangement links TRBV9 to TRBJ2-3, with D uncertain. The CDR3 sequence is 15 residues long. Germline V gene sequence: CDR1 SGDLS, CDR2 YYNGEE. V lost 2 bases to trimming and J lost 0 bases, with 10 bases between them. The CDR3 region is CASSVNSPSTDTQYF. The CDR3, as DNA: TGTGCCAGCAGCGTCAACTCCCCTAGCACAGATACGCAGTATTTT.

V and J are TRBV18 and TRBJ1-1; 7 nucleotides match TRBD1. The CDR3 covers 14 residues. Germline V gene sequence: CDR1 KGHSH, CDR2 LQKENI. After removal of 3 bases from V and 1 base from J, the junction contained 2 bases not matched to a gene. In nucleotides, the CDR3 is TGTGCCAGCTCACCGGGACAGAAGAACACTGAAGCTTTCTTT. This gives the protein CASSPGQKNTEAFF.

The chain combines TRBV5-4 with TRBJ2-7; D is ambiguous. The V gene's germline CDR1 is SGHNT and CDR2 YYREEE (reference sequence). Trimming pared 4 bases from V and 13 bases from J, leaving 21 bases between. The CDR3 is made up of 13 amino acids. CDR3 residues: CASSAGSQRRSYF. Written as DNA, the CDR3 is TGTGCCAGCAGCGCTGGGTCTCAGCGAAGGTCATACTTC. The complete variable domain, with remaining parts taken from reference TRBV5-4 and TRBJ2-7, reads ETGVTQSPTHLIKTRGQQVTLRCSSQSGHNTVSWYQQALGQGPQFIFQYYREEENGRGNFPPRFSGLQFPNYSSELNVNALELDDSALYLCASSAGSQRRSYFGPGTRLTVT.

About this clone itself: The junction departs from germline at one end; a sequencing error may be responsible. The V call is TRBV7-2, the J call TRBJ1-5; possible D gene TRBD1, 6 bases. The CDR3 contains 14 residues. Per germline, CDR1 SGHTA and CDR2 FQGNSA. DNA of the CDR3: TGTGTCAGCAGCAGACGACAGGGCAATCAGCCCCAGCATTTT. Its translation: CVSSRRQGNQPQHF.

The V gene is TRBV19, the J gene TRBJ2-4; 13 bases line up with TRBD2. V lost 4 bases to trimming and J lost 3 bases; unmatched junction nucleotides: 15. Germline V CDR1 and CDR2: LNHDA, SQIVND (reference sequence). The CDR3 contains 20 residues. Here the CDR3 reads CASSRRGLAGEEMGKNIQYF. The CDR3 DNA sequence: TGTGCCAGTAGTAGAAGAGGACTAGCGGGAGAAGAGATGGGCAAAAACATTCAGTACTTC.

This chain links TRBV5-1 with TRBJ2-1; D possibly corresponds to TRBD1 (6 bases). The CDR3 totals 16 residues. Germline V gives CDR1 SGHRS, CDR2 YFSETQ. Trimming left V 4 bases short and J 10 bases short, with 24 bases between. The CDR3 bases are TGCGCCAGCAGCAGCCGGGACATCTCCCCAGGCGCGGAGCAGTTCTTC. This codes for CASSSRDISPGAEQFF.

In this sample, this clone turned up once. This rearrangement joins TRBV21-1 to TRBJ2-5; the table's D gene call, TRBD2, was not cross checked with the DNA. TRBV21-1 is given as a pseudogene. This CDR3 has 17 residues. Written as DNA, the CDR3 is TGTGCCAGCAGCACTCGAAACCAGATGGGGGGAGACGAGACCCAGTACTTC. Its translation: CASSTRNQMGGDETQYF.

The rearrangement uses TRBV6-5 and TRBJ2-5; 8 bases agree with TRBD2. V lost 2 bases to trimming and J lost 2 bases; unmatched junction nucleotides: 7. Germline CDR1 is MNHEY and CDR2 is SVGAGI. This CDR3 is built from 16 residues. CDR3 region: CASSYPGTREQETQYF. DNA for the CDR3: TGTGCCAGCAGTTACCCCGGGACTAGAGAGCAAGAGACCCAGTACTTC.

The V gene is TRBV7-9, the J gene TRBJ1-5; TRBD1 matches at 7 bases. Germline V gene lookup returns CDR1 SEHNR and CDR2 FQNEAQ (reference sequence). The CDR3 loop spans 18 amino acids. Germline trimming cut 5 bases from V and 3 bases from J; bases unmatched to any gene: 16. In nucleotides, the CDR3 is TGTGCCAGCAGCCCCACCGACCGGACAGGCAAGCACAATCAGCCCCAGCATTTT. It yields the protein CASSPTDRTGKHNQPQHF.

The chain joins TRBV28 to TRBJ1-1; D is undetermined. The V gene's germline CDR1 is MDHEN and CDR2 SYDVKM. V was shortened by 1 base and J by 10 bases, with 13 bases between the two germline ends. The CDR3 extends over 13 amino acids. Written as DNA, the CDR3 is TGTGCCAGCAGTTTATTGAGCGCGACCGGAGCTTTCTTT. It codes for CASSLLSATGAFF.

Remarks on this clone: Other DNA sequences in the sample encode the same CDR3. The J gene is TRBJ2-3, the V gene TRBV29-1; possibly TRBD2 for D (5 bases). Per germline, CDR1 SQVTM and CDR2 ANQGSEA. This CDR3 comprises 13 residues. V was clipped by 6 bases and J by 3 bases, with 13 bases between them. For the CDR3, the DNA is TGCAGCGTAGGAGGTGTAGTGACAGATACGCAGTATTTT. Protein sequence: CSVGGVVTDTQYF.

V and J are TRBV18 and TRBJ1-1; D is unclear. Looked up from germline, CDR1 is KGHSH and CDR2 is LQKENI. Trimming took 2 bases from V and 4 from J, leaving 8 bases between them. This CDR3 contains 13 residues. CDR3 coding DNA: TGTGCCAGCTCACCAATAAGGAGCACTGAAGCTTTCTTT. Translating it yields CASSPIRSTEAFF.

The chain carries TRBV29-1 and TRBJ2-3; TRBD2 is a possible D gene (6 bases). The CDR3 extends over 14 amino acids. Germline values: CDR1 SQVTM, CDR2 ANQGSEA. The germline V and J ends were trimmed by 6 bases and 3 bases, with 16 bases remaining between them. CDR3 loop: CSVVRGRQTDTQYF. CDR3 DNA sequence: TGCAGCGTCGTCCGGGGGAGACAGACAGATACGCAGTATTTT.

The chain is built from TRBV11-2 and TRBJ2-1, with D unresolved. The CDR3 is 13 amino acids. CDR1 and CDR2 from the germline V gene are SGHAT and FQNNGV. The V end was cut by 0 bases, the J end by 9 bases, with 9 bases between. The CDR3 bases are TGTGCCAGCAGCTTAGAAAGGTACGGTGAGCAGTTCTTC. It specifies CASSLERYGEQFF. Together with reference TRBV11-2 and TRBJ2-1, the CDR3 gives the full variable domain: EAGVAQSPRYKIIEKRQSVAFWCNPISGHATLYWYQQILGQGPKLLIQFQNNGVVDDSQLPKDRFSAERLKGVDSTLKIQPAKLEDSAVYLCASSLERYGEQFFGPGTRLTVL.

The chain has TRBV6-6 and TRBJ2-7; D unclear. V gave up 0 bases and J gave up 3 bases, with 9 bases separating them. The CDR3 totals 14 residues. The germline gives CDR1 MNHNY, CDR2 SVGAGI (reference sequence). CDR3 region: CASSYSAGNYEQYF. The CDR3 DNA reads TGTGCCAGCAGTTACTCGGCAGGCAACTACGAGCAGTACTTC.

V is TRBV6-5 and J is TRBJ2-1, with D possibly matching TRBD1 (5 bases). The CDR3 is made up of 15 amino acids. Germline values: CDR1 MNHEY, CDR2 SVGAGI. Trimming shortened V by 8 bases and J by 0 bases, and 14 bases separated the two germline ends. The CDR3 coding sequence is TGTGCCAGCGGTGCAGGGTCTAGCTCCTACAATGAGCAGTTCTTC. Protein sequence: CASGAGSSSYNEQFF.

V is TRBV29-1 and J is TRBJ1-2; a possible D gene is TRBD1 (6 bases). CDR1 is SQVTM and CDR2 is ANQGSEA in the germline V gene. The CDR3 length is 12 residues. V dropped 5 bases and J dropped 4 bases, with 11 bases sitting between them. This CDR3 is CSVIEQGYGYTF. The CDR3 DNA follows: TGCAGCGTTATTGAACAGGGCTATGGCTACACCTTC.

This clone turned up a few times. Additional DNA sequences in this sample encode the identical CDR3. The V call is TRBV28, the J call TRBJ2-3; no reliable D call. CDR1 MDHEN and CDR2 SYDVKM come from the germline V gene. Deletions cut 5 bases from V and 0 bases from J, with 3 bases between. The CDR3 contains 12 residues. The CDR3 here is CASSPSTDTQYF. CDR3 nucleotides: TGTGCCAGCAGTCCCAGCACAGATACGCAGTATTTT.

The J gene is TRBJ2-7, the V gene TRBV6-1; the D gene is possibly TRBD1 (6 bases). In germline, CDR1 is MNHNS, CDR2 SASEGT. CDR3 size: 13 residues. The ends were cut back, 6 bases at V and 5 bases at J, with 14 bases in the middle. The CDR3 protein is CASRAAGVHEQYF. The CDR3 nucleotides read TGTGCCAGCAGAGCGGCAGGGGTCCACGAGCAGTACTTC.